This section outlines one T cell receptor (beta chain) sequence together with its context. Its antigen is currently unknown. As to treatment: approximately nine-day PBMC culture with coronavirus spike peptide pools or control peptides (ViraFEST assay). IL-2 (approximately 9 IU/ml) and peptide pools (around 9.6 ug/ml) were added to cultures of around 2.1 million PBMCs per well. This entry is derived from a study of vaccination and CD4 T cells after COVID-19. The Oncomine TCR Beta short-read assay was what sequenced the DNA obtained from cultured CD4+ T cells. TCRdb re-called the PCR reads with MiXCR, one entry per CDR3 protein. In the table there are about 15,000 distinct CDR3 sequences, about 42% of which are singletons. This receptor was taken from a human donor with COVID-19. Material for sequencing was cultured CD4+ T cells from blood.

The CDR3 nucleotides read TGTGCCAGCATCCTCTTGGGGACACGACACACAGATACGCAGTATTTT. It translates to CASILLGTRHTDTQYF. The J gene is TRBJ2-3, the V gene TRBV7-9, with a weak D call TRBD1 (6 bases). Trimming left V 7 bases short and J 2 bases short, with 19 bases between. The length of the CDR3 is 16 residues. CDR1 is SEHNR and CDR2 is FQNEAQ in the germline V gene (reference sequence). The variable domain in full, completed from reference TRBV7-9 and TRBJ2-3, reads DTGVSQNPRHKITKRGQNVTFRCDPISEHNRLYWYRQTLGQGPEFLTYFQNEAQLEKSRLLSDRFSAERPKGSFSTLEIQRTEQGDSAMYLCASILLGTRHTDTQYFGPGTRLTVL.